One and the same sample provided the 19 T cell receptor beta chains below, sequenced in a study of blood T cell repertoires in COVID-19. Assay used: immunoSEQ multiplex PCR; TCRdb lists only in-frame clones, some missing. The data show approximately 670,000 clones, approximately 90% seen once. Material: peripheral blood. The receptors come from a woman under 30 with acute or convalescent COVID-19.

This clone was detected once. Other DNA sequences of this sample code for an identical CDR3. The J gene is TRBJ2-1, the V gene TRBV5-4, with 9 positions matching TRBD2. The CDR3 sequence is 15 residues long. With V trimmed by 0 bases and J by 7 bases, 5 bases remained unmatched. Germline CDR1 is SGHNT and CDR2 is YYREEE (reference sequence). CDR3 bases: TGTGCCAGCAGCTTGGAGGCGGGGGGGCGGAATGAGCAGTTCTTC. This codes for CASSLEAGGRNEQFF.

V usage is TRBV7-2 and J usage is TRBJ1-1, with a tentative D call TRBD1 (5 bases). CDR1 is SGHTA, CDR2 FQGNSA, per germline. Trimming stripped 6 bases from V and 5 bases from J, with 13 bases between. The CDR3 runs to 13 residues. DNA for the CDR3: TGTGCCAGCAGTACTTGGGGCGGAACTGAAGCTTTCTTT. Translation: CASSTWGGTEAFF.

The chain recombines TRBV4-1 with TRBJ2-5; a possible D gene is TRBD2 (5 bases). This CDR3 has 14 amino acids. In germline, CDR1 is MGHRA, CDR2 YSYEKL. V lost 4 bases to trimming and J lost 2 bases, with 11 bases between them. The CDR3 reads CASSPLRAQETQYF. CDR3 nucleotide sequence: TGCGCCAGCAGCCCTTTGAGGGCTCAAGAGACCCAGTACTTC.

The chain links TRBV4-3 to TRBJ2-6; TRBD1 matches at 10 bases. Germline V gene sequence: CDR1 LGHNA, CDR2 YSLEER. With 0 bases clipped from V and 4 bases from J, the junction kept 15 bases outside the gene matches. The CDR3 extends over 21 amino acids. The CDR3, as DNA: TGCGCCAGCAGCCAAGATTACGCGGGACAGGGGAGAGCTTACGGGGCCAACGTCCTGACTTTC. Encoded protein: CASSQDYAGQGRAYGANVLTF.

Concerning this clone itself: Other DNA sequences of this sample code for an identical CDR3. V and J are TRBV24-1 and TRBJ1-1, with unresolved D. Deletions cut 9 bases from V and 1 base from J, with 11 bases between. CDR3 length: 13 residues. The germline CDR1 and CDR2 sequences are KGHDR and SFDVKD. The chain's CDR3 is CATRGRGNTEAFF. The CDR3 bases are TGTGCCACCCGCGGGCGAGGGAACACTGAAGCTTTCTTT.

The rearrangement joins TRBV5-4 to TRBJ2-3, with TRBD2 matching 14 bases. V shed 4 bases, J shed 0 bases, and the junction held 4 bases outside the gene matches. This CDR3 contains 17 residues. Germline V gene data show CDR1 as SGHNT and CDR2 as YYREEE (reference sequence). This CDR3 reads CASSNGLAGGSTDTQYF. The DNA for the CDR3 is TGTGCCAGCAGCAACGGACTAGCGGGGGGTAGCACAGATACGCAGTATTTT.

The chain carries TRBV9 and TRBJ1-6, with TRBD1 as a possible D gene (5 bases). Per germline, CDR1 SGDLS and CDR2 YYNGEE. This CDR3 comprises 16 residues. Deletions cut 3 bases from V and 2 bases from J, with 12 bases between. CDR3 DNA sequence: TGTGCCAGCAGCGGGGGCCAGGGCCCCTATAATTCACCCCTCCACTTT. Amino acid sequence: CASSGGQGPYNSPLHF.

V usage is TRBV6-6 and J usage is TRBJ1-1; D uncertain. The CDR3 spans 16 residues. Germline V lookup: CDR1 MNHNY, CDR2 SVGAGI (reference sequence). With 2 bases removed from V and 6 bases from J, the gap between germline ends came to 19 bases. CDR3 in amino acids: CASSYPPSGEGSEAFF. The CDR3 DNA reads TGTGCCAGCAGTTACCCACCCTCTGGGGAGGGTTCTGAAGCTTTCTTT.

The chain links TRBV7-2 to TRBJ1-5, with 7 bases lining up with TRBD1. V trimming: 3 bases; J trimming: 8 bases; junction bases outside the gene matches: 13. Germline CDR1 reads SGHTA; CDR2 reads FQGNSA. This CDR3 contains 16 residues. CDR3 bases: TGTGCCAGCAGCTTCCTGACAGGGCGAAATGGGAAGCCCCAGCATTTT. Its protein is CASSFLTGRNGKPQHF.

This chain joins TRBV30 and TRBJ1-2; unclear D gene. This CDR3 region has 16 residues. CDR1 is GTSNPN and CDR2 is SVGIG in the germline V gene (reference sequence). V was cut by 2 bases and J by 0 bases, with 16 bases left in between. The CDR3 loop is CAWSPQVPLANYGYTF. The CDR3 nucleotides read TGTGCCTGGAGTCCTCAAGTCCCCTTAGCTAACTATGGCTACACCTTC.

The chain recombines TRBV6-5 with TRBJ1-5, with 12 positions matching TRBD1. Germline V CDR1 and CDR2: MNHEY, SVGAGI. This CDR3 region has 14 residues. With 10 bases clipped from V and 7 bases from J, the junction kept 8 bases outside the gene matches. CDR3 bases: TGTGCCATCGGGACAGGGGGCAGGCGACAGCCCCAGCATTTT. Encoded protein: CAIGTGGRRQPQHF.

Only one count was recorded for this clone. The V and J genes are TRBV4-1 and TRBJ1-5; no definite D call. Looked up from germline, CDR1 is MGHRA and CDR2 is YSYEKL. V gave up 1 base and J gave up 9 bases, with 19 bases separating them. The CDR3 runs to 16 residues. This CDR3 reads CASSQVFFSILRPQHF. In DNA form, the CDR3 reads TGCGCCAGCAGCCAAGTATTTTTTTCTATCCTTCGGCCCCAGCATTTT.

This clone has just a few counts. The chain combines TRBV5-1 with TRBJ1-3; no reliable D call. The CDR3 contains 16 residues. Germline assignment: CDR1 SGHRS and CDR2 YFSETQ. V lost 3 bases and J 0 bases, leaving 13 bases between the germline ends. The CDR3 DNA sequence: TGCGCCAGCAGCTCCCTAGATAGTTCCTCTGGAAACACCATATATTTT. Protein sequence: CASSSLDSSSGNTIYF.

V and J are TRBV7-9 and TRBJ2-5; TRBD1 matches 9 bases. V shed 1 base and J 5 bases; nucleotides not matched to a gene: 2. The CDR3 runs 14 residues. The germline V gene has CDR1 SEHNR and CDR2 FQNEAQ (reference sequence). The CDR3 sequence: CASSLDRGPETQYF. The CDR3 bases are TGTGCCAGCAGCTTAGACAGGGGGCCTGAGACCCAGTACTTC.

J is TRBJ1-1 and V is TRBV19; weak D call: TRBD1 (6 bases). The V and J ends lost 8 bases and 6 bases respectively, with 16 bases between them. The germline CDR1 and CDR2 sequences are LNHDA and SQIVND (reference sequence). The CDR3 totals 13 residues. CDR3 nucleotide sequence: TGTGCCAGTTCGGGGGGGCACCACGCTGAAGCTTTCTTT. It translates to CASSGGHHAEAFF.

The chain joins TRBV27 to TRBJ2-7, with a weak D call TRBD2 (7 bases). Trimming pared 2 bases from V and 1 base from J, leaving 12 bases between. CDR3 length equals 15 residues. Germline loops: CDR1 MNHEY, CDR2 SMNVEV (reference sequence). The CDR3 sequence is CASSLAGALSYEQYF. Written as DNA, the CDR3 is TGTGCCAGCAGTTTAGCGGGGGCTCTGTCCTACGAGCAGTACTTC.

V usage is TRBV2 and J usage is TRBJ1-4; D might be TRBD1 (5 bases). V dropped 6 bases and J dropped 4 bases, with 6 bases sitting between them. CDR1 is SNHLY, CDR2 FYNNEI, per germline. This CDR3 contains 12 residues. As DNA, the CDR3 is TGTGCCAGCAGGCAGGGTAATGAAAAACTGTTTTTT. This encodes CASRQGNEKLFF.

V is TRBV12-3 or TRBV12-4 and J is TRBJ1-1; D is unresolved. Trimming stripped 8 bases from V and 5 bases from J, with 6 bases between. The CDR3 loop spans 10 amino acids. The CDR3 region has the DNA TGTGCCAGCGGCGGGACTGAAGCTTTCTTT. Encoded protein: CASGGTEAFF.

This clone appeared once. The chain joins TRBV6-2 or TRBV6-3 to TRBJ2-4, with TRBD1 as a possible D gene (5 bases). The CDR3 spans 15 residues. In germline, CDR1 is MNHEY, CDR2 SVGEGT. Trimming removed 6 bases from V and 0 bases from J, with 12 bases in between. CDR3 nucleotides: TGTGCCAGCAGCACCGACAGCGAAGCCAAAAACATTCAGTACTTC. Protein sequence: CASSTDSEAKNIQYF.